These T cell receptor beta chains were read from a single sample in a study of blood T cell repertoires in COVID-19. The protocol was immunoSEQ multiplex PCR, while the TCRdb copy is restricted to in-frame clones and leaves out a portion. The table records roughly 200,000 clones, more than 80% of them present only once. Sequencing used PBMCs or T cells enriched from blood (not recorded which). The receptors stem from a man aged 35 to 55 who had recovered from COVID-19. Both conserved end residues are part of each CDR3. Fields, in order: D gene, V gene, J gene, clone size, CDR3 DNA, CDR3 protein. The D gene is left open where the match is weak. Where a row states a size, it is once, few, many or the class of an expanded clone; other rows omit it.

d_call: .; v_call: TRBV30; j_call: TRBJ1-5; clone_size: .; cdr3_nt: TGTGCCTGGAGTAATCCCTATAGCAATCAGCCCCAGCATTTT; cdr3_aa: CAWSNPYSNQPQHF
d_call: .; v_call: TRBV2; j_call: TRBJ2-7; clone_size: .; cdr3_nt: TGTGCCAGCAGGTACCGGGATGGATCCTACGAGCAGTACTTC; cdr3_aa: CASRYRDGSYEQYF
d_call: TRBD1; v_call: TRBV19; j_call: TRBJ1-2; clone_size: .; cdr3_nt: TGTGCCAGTAGCTGGGACAGGGGCTACTATGGCTACACCTTC; cdr3_aa: CASSWDRGYYGYTF
d_call: TRBD1; v_call: TRBV5-1; j_call: TRBJ2-5; clone_size: .; cdr3_nt: TGCGCCAGCAGCTTGACGACAGGGGGCGGAGAGACCCAGTACTTC; cdr3_aa: CASSLTTGGGETQYF
d_call: .; v_call: TRBV19; j_call: TRBJ1-1; clone_size: .; cdr3_nt: TGTGCCAGTAGTATTTGGGGGGACACTGAAGCTTTCTTT; cdr3_aa: CASSIWGDTEAFF
d_call: .; v_call: TRBV19; j_call: TRBJ2-1; clone_size: .; cdr3_nt: TGTGCCAGTAGACCCAGGACTATGTCCCTATTCAATGAGCAGTTCTTC; cdr3_aa: CASRPRTMSLFNEQFF
d_call: .; v_call: TRBV11-2; j_call: TRBJ1-3; clone_size: .; cdr3_nt: TGTGCCAGCAGCTTAGATCGGAACACCATATATTTT; cdr3_aa: CASSLDRNTIYF
d_call: TRBD2; v_call: TRBV5-6; j_call: TRBJ2-2; clone_size: few; cdr3_nt: TGTGCCAGCAGCTTGACTAGCGGGGGAGCGAACACCGGGGAGCTGTTTTTT; cdr3_aa: CASSLTSGGANTGELFF
d_call: TRBD1; v_call: TRBV19; j_call: TRBJ1-2; clone_size: .; cdr3_nt: TGTGCCAGTAGTATGCGGACAGGGAATGGCTACACCTTC; cdr3_aa: CASSMRTGNGYTF
d_call: TRBD1; v_call: TRBV18; j_call: TRBJ1-4; clone_size: .; cdr3_nt: TGTGCCAGCTCATCGGACAGGGCTAATGAAAAACTGTTTTTT; cdr3_aa: CASSSDRANEKLFF
d_call: TRBD1; v_call: TRBV7-2; j_call: TRBJ2-7; clone_size: .; cdr3_nt: TGTGCCAGCAGCCCCCCCTCCGGGACAGCCGACTTC; cdr3_aa: CASSPPSGTADF
d_call: .; v_call: TRBV18; j_call: TRBJ1-5; clone_size: .; cdr3_nt: TGTGCCAGCTCACCAACTCAGGGAGGAAATCAGCCCCAGCATTTT; cdr3_aa: CASSPTQGGNQPQHF
d_call: .; v_call: TRBV19; j_call: TRBJ1-6; clone_size: .; cdr3_nt: TGTGCCAGTAGTGCCCGGAGTAGTATGGGTAATTCACCCCTCCACTTT; cdr3_aa: CASSARSSMGNSPLHF
d_call: .; v_call: TRBV5-1; j_call: TRBJ1-4; clone_size: .; cdr3_nt: TGCGCCAGCAGCCCATACGGGACACATGAAAAACTGTTTTTT; cdr3_aa: CASSPYGTHEKLFF
d_call: .; v_call: TRBV4-1; j_call: TRBJ1-2; clone_size: .; cdr3_nt: TGCGCCAGCAGCCAAGATCGGTATGGCTACACCTTC; cdr3_aa: CASSQDRYGYTF
d_call: TRBD2; v_call: TRBV5-1; j_call: TRBJ2-1; clone_size: few; cdr3_nt: TGCGCCAGCAGCTTGACAGCGGGACTTAATGAGCAGTTCTTC; cdr3_aa: CASSLTAGLNEQFF
d_call: .; v_call: TRBV10-3; j_call: TRBJ2-7; clone_size: .; cdr3_nt: TGTGCCATCAGTGTCCGGGGATACGAGCAGTACTTC; cdr3_aa: CAISVRGYEQYF
d_call: TRBD1; v_call: TRBV5-1; j_call: TRBJ1-2; clone_size: once; cdr3_nt: TGCGCCAGCAGTTGGACAGGGGGGGACTATGGCTACACCTTC; cdr3_aa: CASSWTGGDYGYTF
d_call: .; v_call: TRBV7-2; j_call: TRBJ2-3; clone_size: .; cdr3_nt: TGTGCCAGCAGCTTAGCCGACTTGAATACGCAGTATTTT; cdr3_aa: CASSLADLNTQYF
d_call: TRBD1; v_call: TRBV2; j_call: TRBJ1-2; clone_size: .; cdr3_nt: TGTGCCAGTAACAGACAGGGGAACTATGGCTACACCTTC; cdr3_aa: CASNRQGNYGYTF
d_call: .; v_call: TRBV5-8; j_call: TRBJ2-7; clone_size: once; cdr3_nt: TGTGCCAGCAGCCCCCGGGGGGCACCCTACGAGCAGTACTTC; cdr3_aa: CASSPRGAPYEQYF